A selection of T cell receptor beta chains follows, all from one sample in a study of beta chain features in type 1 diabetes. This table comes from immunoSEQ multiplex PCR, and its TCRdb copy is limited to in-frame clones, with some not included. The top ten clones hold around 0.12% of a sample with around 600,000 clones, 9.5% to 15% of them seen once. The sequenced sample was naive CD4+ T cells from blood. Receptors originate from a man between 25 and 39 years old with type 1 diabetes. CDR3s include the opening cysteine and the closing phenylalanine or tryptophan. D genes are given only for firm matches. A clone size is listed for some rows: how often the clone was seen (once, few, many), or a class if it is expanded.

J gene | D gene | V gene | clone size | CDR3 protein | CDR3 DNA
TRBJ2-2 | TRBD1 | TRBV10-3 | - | CAISPGTGGIGGELFF | TGTGCCATCAGTCCCGGGACAGGGGGCATCGGCGGGGAGCTGTTTTTT
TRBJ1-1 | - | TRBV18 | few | CASSPPSRPIVEAFF | TGTGCCAGCTCACCACCCTCACGTCCCATCGTTGAAGCTTTCTTT
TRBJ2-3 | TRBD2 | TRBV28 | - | CASSSPRLAGADTQYF | TGTGCCAGCAGTTCCCCGCGACTAGCGGGGGCAGATACGCAGTATTTT
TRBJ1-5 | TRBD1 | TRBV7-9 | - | CASSSGGTINQPQHF | TGTGCCAGCAGCTCAGGGGGGACTATCAATCAGCCCCAGCATTTT
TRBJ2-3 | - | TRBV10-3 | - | CAITSRGADTQYF | TGTGCCATCACCAGCAGGGGGGCAGATACGCAGTATTTT
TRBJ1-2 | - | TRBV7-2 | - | CASSTRPDSSKDGYTF | TGTGCCAGCAGCACCCGGCCGGACAGCTCAAAGGATGGCTACACCTTC
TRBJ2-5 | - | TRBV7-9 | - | CASSSLGVGQETQYF | TGTGCCAGCAGCTCCCTCGGAGTGGGACAAGAGACCCAGTACTTC
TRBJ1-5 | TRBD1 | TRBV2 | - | CASGGTGEVQPQHF | TGTGCCAGCGGGGGGACAGGTGAAGTTCAGCCCCAGCATTTT
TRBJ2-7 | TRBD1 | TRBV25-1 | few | CASSDNPGQGADEQYF | TGTGCCAGCAGTGATAATCCGGGACAGGGGGCGGACGAGCAGTACTTC
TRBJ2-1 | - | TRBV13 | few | CASSRRDSEQFF | TGTGCCAGCAGCCGCCGGGACTCCGAGCAGTTCTTC
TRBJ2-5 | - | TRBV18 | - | CASSAGQPHQETQYF | TGTGCCAGCTCCGCCGGGCAGCCACACCAAGAGACCCAGTACTTC
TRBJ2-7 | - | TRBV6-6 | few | CASSYPGLEQYF | TGTGCCAGCAGTTACCCGGGGTTAGAGCAGTACTTC
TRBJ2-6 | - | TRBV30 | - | CAWSALRVPGGSGANVLTF | TGTGCCTGGAGTGCTCTCCGGGTCCCTGGTGGTTCTGGGGCCAACGTCCTGACTTTC
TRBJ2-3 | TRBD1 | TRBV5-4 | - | CASRKTGQGEPDTQYF | TGTGCCAGCAGAAAGACCGGACAGGGGGAACCAGATACGCAGTATTTT
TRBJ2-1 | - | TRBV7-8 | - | CASSSQTDEQFF | TGTGCCAGCAGCTCCCAGACGGATGAGCAGTTCTTC
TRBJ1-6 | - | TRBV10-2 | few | CASSEAAGPLHF | TGCGCCAGCAGTGAGGCCGCGGGGCCCCTCCACTTT
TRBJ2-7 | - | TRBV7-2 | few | CASSLEGGLSYEQYF | TGTGCCAGCAGCTTGGAGGGGGGTCTCTCCTACGAGCAGTACTTC
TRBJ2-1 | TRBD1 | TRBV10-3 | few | CAINPQGGQGASFRRFF | TGTGCCATCAACCCGCAAGGGGGACAGGGGGCGAGTTTCCGGCGGTTCTTC
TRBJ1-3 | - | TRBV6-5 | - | CASSYSDTLAGTIYF | TGTGCCAGCAGTTACAGTGACACCCTGGCAGGCACCATATATTTT
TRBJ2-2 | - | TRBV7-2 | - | CASREQQDNTGELFF | TGTGCCTCCAGGGAACAGCAAGATAACACCGGGGAGCTGTTTTTT
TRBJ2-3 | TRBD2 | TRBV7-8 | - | CASSFPPGTSGEPDTQYF | TGTGCCAGCAGCTTCCCCCCAGGGACTAGCGGGGAGCCAGATACGCAGTATTTT
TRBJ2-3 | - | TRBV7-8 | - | CASSLVDVSTDTQYF | TGTGCCAGCAGCTTAGTCGACGTTAGCACAGATACGCAGTATTTT
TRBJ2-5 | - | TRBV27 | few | CASSRPYQETQYF | TGTGCCAGCAGTCGACCGTACCAAGAGACCCAGTACTTC
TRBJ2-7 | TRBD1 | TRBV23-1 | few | CASSSKKTRTGGFYEQYF | TGCGCCAGCAGTTCAAAGAAGACCAGGACAGGGGGTTTCTACGAGCAGTACTTC
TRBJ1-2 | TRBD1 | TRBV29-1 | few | CSVHDRAFYTF | TGCAGCGTGCACGACAGGGCGTTCTACACCTTC
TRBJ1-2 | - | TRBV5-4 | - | CASSLGQPIANYGYTF | TGTGCCAGCAGCTTGGGACAGCCAATAGCTAACTATGGCTACACCTTC
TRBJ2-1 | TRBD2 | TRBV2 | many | CASGAISGGTLNEQFF | TGTGCCAGCGGTGCTATTAGCGGGGGGACCTTGAATGAGCAGTTCTTC
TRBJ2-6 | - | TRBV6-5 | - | CASSYLSGANVLTF | TGTGCCAGCAGTTACCTCTCTGGGGCCAACGTCCTGACTTTC
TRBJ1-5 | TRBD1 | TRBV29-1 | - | CSVRHRGDNQPQHF | TGCAGCGTTCGTCACAGGGGCGACAATCAGCCCCAGCATTTT
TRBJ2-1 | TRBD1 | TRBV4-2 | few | CASSLRTGLNEQFF | TGTGCCAGCAGCCTACGGACAGGGCTCAATGAGCAGTTCTTC